This is a list of T cell receptor beta chains from one sample in a study of T cell responses to AZD1222 COVID-19 vaccine. Sequenced by immunoSEQ multiplex PCR; TCRdb stores in-frame clones only, minus some. The sample contains 95,000 or so clones, roughly 90% of which appear only once. Specimen: peripheral blood, collected on day 0 of AZD1222 vaccination. The source of these receptors is an adult in good health. Both conserved end residues are part of each CDR3. Each record gives: V gene, D gene, J gene, clone size, CDR3 protein, CDR3 DNA. A D gene is named only where the DNA matches it firmly. Size values are once, few and many counts, or a class for expanded clones, and some rows have none.

TRBV30	TRBD1	TRBJ1-2	-	CARDSPRGYTF	TGTGCCCGGGACAGCCCTAGGGGCTACACCTTC
TRBV4-3	-	TRBJ2-3	-	CASSQAEDTQYF	TGCGCCAGCAGCCAAGCAGAAGATACGCAGTATTTT
TRBV18	TRBD2	TRBJ2-1	-	CASSPPSGGSSYNEQFF	TGTGCCAGCTCACCACCGAGCGGGGGGAGCTCCTACAATGAGCAGTTCTTC
TRBV2	-	TRBJ2-5	-	CASVRAIQETQYF	TGTGCCAGCGTGAGAGCCATCCAAGAGACCCAGTACTTC
TRBV18	TRBD1	TRBJ1-4	-	CASSSETGSEKLFF	TGTGCCAGCTCCTCGGAGACAGGGAGTGAAAAACTGTTTTTT
TRBV6-5	TRBD1	TRBJ2-7	-	CASRPDRSFSYEQYF	TGTGCCAGCAGACCGGACAGGTCCTTTTCCTACGAGCAGTACTTC
TRBV18	TRBD1	TRBJ2-7	-	CASSPGQGRHEQYF	TGTGCCAGCTCACCAGGACAGGGAAGACACGAGCAGTACTTC
TRBV10-1	-	TRBJ2-3	-	CASSESEWADTQYF	TGCGCCAGCAGTGAGTCGGAGTGGGCAGATACGCAGTATTTT
TRBV18	TRBD1	TRBJ2-2	-	CASSAIRTGGADPGELFF	TGTGCCAGCTCAGCGATTCGGACAGGGGGCGCTGACCCCGGGGAGCTGTTTTTT
TRBV10-3	-	TRBJ2-5	-	CAIRSTETQYF	TGTGCCATCAGATCGACGGAGACCCAGTACTTC
TRBV6-2/TRBV6-3	-	TRBJ2-5	-	CASSGRFRETQYF	TGTGCCAGCAGTGGACGGTTCCGGGAGACCCAGTACTTC
TRBV6-5	-	TRBJ1-5	-	CASLRGWDQPQHF	TGTGCCAGCTTGCGGGGGTGGGATCAGCCCCAGCATTTT
TRBV15	TRBD2	TRBJ2-5	once	CATSRGEETQYF	TGTGCCACCAGCCGGGGGGAGGAGACCCAGTACTTC
TRBV30	TRBD1	TRBJ1-1	-	CAWSGGTDLSGAFF	TGTGCCTGGAGTGGAGGGACAGACTTATCGGGCGCTTTCTTT
TRBV20-1	-	TRBJ1-1	-	CSASRIRENTEAFF	TGCAGTGCTAGTCGAATACGCGAGAACACTGAAGCTTTCTTT
TRBV20-1	-	TRBJ1-2	-	CSSFNYGYTF	TGCAGTTCCTTCAACTATGGCTACACCTTC
TRBV4-1	TRBD1	TRBJ1-4	once	CASSQGQGGEKLFF	TGCGCCAGCAGCCAAGGACAGGGCGGGGAAAAACTGTTTTTT
TRBV6-5	TRBD1	TRBJ1-4	few	CASSYGTGGGEKLFF	TGTGCCAGCAGTTACGGTACAGGGGGAGGTGAAAAACTGTTTTTT
TRBV7-2	TRBD1	TRBJ2-7	-	CASSSSRDSLEQYF	TGTGCCAGCAGCTCTAGCCGGGACAGCCTCGAGCAGTACTTC
TRBV6-2/TRBV6-3	TRBD1	TRBJ1-1	-	CASSLRSGDRSIEAFF	TGTGCCAGCAGTTTAAGATCCGGGGACAGGTCTATTGAAGCTTTCTTT
TRBV2	-	TRBJ1-4	once	CASSVYAVQPTINEKLFF	TGTGCCAGCAGTGTCTACGCTGTACAGCCTACAATTAATGAAAAACTGTTTTTT
TRBV28	-	TRBJ1-1	once	CASRPYQEWNTEAFF	TGTGCCAGCAGACCATATCAGGAGTGGAACACTGAAGCTTTCTTT
TRBV11-3	TRBD2	TRBJ2-1	-	CASSGGETEQFF	TGTGCCAGCAGCGGGGGGGAGACCGAGCAGTTCTTC
TRBV3-1/TRBV3-2	-	TRBJ2-2	-	CASSSSVSWGELFF	TGTGCCAGCAGCTCCTCGGTGTCTTGGGGGGAGCTGTTTTTT
TRBV7-9	TRBD2	TRBJ2-3	few	CASSFSGGADTQYF	TGTGCCAGCAGCTTTAGCGGGGGGGCAGATACGCAGTATTTT
TRBV5-1	-	TRBJ1-2	-	CASSFGDSRYGYTF	TGCGCCAGCAGCTTTGGGGACTCTAGGTATGGCTACACCTTC
TRBV11-2	-	TRBJ2-1	few	CASSFTRGNEQFF	TGTGCCAGCAGCTTTACCCGGGGCAATGAGCAGTTCTTC
TRBV7-9	-	TRBJ2-1	-	CASGPVLSYNEQFF	TGTGCCAGCGGCCCAGTCCTCTCCTACAATGAGCAGTTCTTC
TRBV6-5	TRBD2	TRBJ2-1	-	CASSYRPREGEQFF	TGTGCCAGCAGTTATAGGCCCAGGGAGGGGGAGCAGTTCTTC
TRBV4-1	TRBD1	TRBJ1-4	-	CASSHWTGENEKLFF	TGCGCCAGCAGCCACTGGACAGGGGAAAATGAAAAACTGTTTTTT
TRBV19	-	TRBJ1-1	-	CARAPEREAFF	TGTGCCAGGGCCCCCGAGAGGGAAGCTTTCTTT
TRBV27	-	TRBJ1-2	few	CASSLSPGSYGYTF	TGTGCCAGCAGTTTATCACCAGGGAGCTATGGCTACACCTTC
TRBV7-3	-	TRBJ1-1	-	CASRAGTGDTEAFF	TGTGCCAGCAGGGCCGGGACCGGAGACACTGAAGCTTTCTTT
TRBV5-1	-	TRBJ2-3	-	CASSLGGLTDTQYF	TGCGCCAGCAGCTTAGGGGGGCTAACAGATACGCAGTATTTT
TRBV7-2	TRBD2	TRBJ2-3	-	CASSPPGLAGGTDTQYF	TGTGCCAGCAGCCCCCCCGGGCTGGCGGGGGGAACAGATACGCAGTATTTT
TRBV2	-	TRBJ2-1	-	CASNTLLHNEQFF	TGTGCCAGCAATACTTTGCTCCACAATGAGCAGTTCTTC
TRBV19	-	TRBJ1-5	-	CASSISGGLVQPQHF	TGTGCCAGTAGTATATCCGGGGGGCTGGTGCAGCCCCAGCATTTT
TRBV29-1	-	TRBJ1-1	-	CSVDTNTEAFF	TGCAGCGTTGATACGAACACTGAAGCTTTCTTT
TRBV19	-	TRBJ1-3	-	CASSIDRDNSGNTIYF	TGTGCCAGTAGTATAGACCGGGACAACTCTGGAAACACCATATATTTT
TRBV6-5	TRBD1	TRBJ1-4	-	CASRQGGIGEKLFF	TGTGCCAGCAGACAGGGGGGAATCGGTGAAAAACTGTTTTTT
TRBV11-2	-	TRBJ2-2	-	CASSAGGNTGELFF	TGTGCCAGCAGCGCCGGGGGGAACACCGGGGAGCTGTTTTTT
TRBV10-3	TRBD1	TRBJ1-3	-	CAISEAGGAGRTIYF	TGTGCCATCAGTGAAGCAGGGGGCGCGGGCCGCACCATATATTTT
TRBV7-9	-	TRBJ2-5	-	CASSRSTTGTQYF	TGTGCCAGCAGCCGGAGCACTACAGGGACCCAGTACTTC
TRBV4-1	TRBD2	TRBJ2-1	-	CASSQAPSGVPDNEQFF	TGCGCCAGCAGCCAAGCCCCTAGCGGGGTCCCCGACAATGAGCAGTTCTTC
TRBV7-2	-	TRBJ2-7	few	CASTGAGPTYEQYF	TGTGCCAGTACGGGGGCGGGGCCCACCTACGAGCAGTACTTC
TRBV19	TRBD1	TRBJ2-7	-	CASSPYRGDRGTEQYF	TGTGCCAGTAGTCCCTACCGTGGGGACAGGGGAACAGAGCAGTACTTC
TRBV19	-	TRBJ2-5	-	CASHPGHLPTRNQETQYF	TGTGCCAGTCACCCGGGACACCTACCAACTCGGAACCAAGAGACCCAGTACTTC
TRBV24-1	-	TRBJ2-5	-	CATSAGKQETQYF	TGTGCCACCAGTGCGGGAAAGCAAGAGACCCAGTACTTC
TRBV4-1	TRBD1	TRBJ1-4	-	CASSPGGTAPNEKLFF	TGCGCCAGCAGCCCCGGGGGGACAGCTCCTAATGAAAAACTGTTTTTT
TRBV11-2	-	TRBJ2-7	once	CASSSTGGSRNYEQYF	TGTGCCAGCAGCTCGACTGGGGGTAGCAGGAATTACGAGCAGTACTTC